Listed here are 26 T cell receptor beta chains from one sample, sequenced in a study of T cell repertoires in cytomegalovirus infection. TCRdb independently ran MiXCR on the reads; one entry per CDR3 protein. The repertoire includes roughly 920,000 distinct CDR3 sequences, around 32% of them detected once, and under 15% sits in the top ten. These receptors lack a known antigen. Sequences were derived from cultured CD8+ T cells from PBMCs, sampled from culture after CMV antigen stimulation. The receptors stem from a human donor in good health (CMV status not recorded). Some clones in this sample may be carry-over from other donors' samples.

The chain combines TRBV4-2 with TRBJ1-2; 7 nucleotides align to TRBD1. Germline CDR1 is LGHNA and CDR2 is YNFKEQ. The V gene end was trimmed by 3 bases and the J gene end by 2 bases; junction bases not matched to a gene: 9. This CDR3 contains 16 residues. The CDR3 spells CASSQESGQRNYGYTF. The CDR3 DNA reads as TGTGCCAGCAGCCAGGAGTCGGGACAGAGGAACTATGGCTACACCTTC.

This clonotype was recorded many times. J is TRBJ1-1 and V is TRBV7-2, with unresolved D. Germline CDR1 reads SGHTA; CDR2 reads FQGNSA. The CDR3 spans 15 residues. V was cut by 7 bases and J by 0 bases, with 15 bases left in between. CDR3 sequence: CASTRKWGVNTEAFF. The DNA for the CDR3 is TGTGCCAGCACCCGCAAGTGGGGTGTGAACACTGAAGCTTTCTTT.

The rearrangement uses TRBV11-2 and TRBJ2-5; 10 positions match TRBD1. Germline loops: CDR1 SGHAT, CDR2 FQNNGV. Germline trimming cut 4 bases from V and 5 bases from J; bases unmatched to any gene: 7. CDR3 size: 15 residues. CDR3 residues: CASSSGTGDVETQYF. CDR3 nucleotides: TGTGCCAGCAGCTCCGGGACAGGGGATGTGGAGACCCAGTACTTC.

This rearrangement joins TRBV6-2 or TRBV6-3 to TRBJ2-3, with 7 positions matching TRBD1. Germline CDR1 is MNHEY and CDR2 is SVGEGT. V lost 5 bases, J lost 4 bases, and 6 bases stayed unmatched. This CDR3 has 14 residues. Written as DNA, the CDR3 is TGTGCCAGCAGTAAGACAGGGTGGGCAGATACGCAGTATTTT. This sequence encodes CASSKTGWADTQYF.

This clonotype came up many times. The rearrangement joins TRBV7-9 to TRBJ2-5; 15 positions agree with TRBD2. J gave up 4 bases and V 5 bases, and 8 bases lay outside the gene matches. The CDR3 covers 17 residues. Germline values: CDR1 SEHNR, CDR2 FQNEAQ (reference sequence). CDR3 DNA sequence: TGTGCCAGCAGCCCCGGACTAGCGGGGGGGCGCCGAGAGACCCAGTACTTC. Its translation: CASSPGLAGGRRETQYF.

The CDR3 sequence is CASREGVWDNQPQHF. In DNA, the CDR3 is TGTGCCAGCAGGGAGGGGGTTTGGGACAATCAGCCCCAGCATTTT. The J gene is TRBJ1-5, the V gene TRBV28, with D maybe TRBD1 (6 bases). The CDR3 consists of 15 residues. The germline V and J ends were trimmed by 6 bases and 3 bases, with 15 bases remaining between them. In germline, CDR1 is MDHEN, CDR2 SYDVKM. Full variable domain (remainder filled in from reference TRBV28 and TRBJ1-5): DVKVTQSSRYLVKRTGEKVFLECVQDMDHENMFWYRQDPGLGLRLIYFSYDVKMKEKGDIPEGYSVSREKKERFSLILESASTNQTSMYLCASREGVWDNQPQHFGDGTRLSIL.

This clonotype showed up many times. V and J are TRBV7-6 and TRBJ1-1; 10 bases match TRBD1. The CDR3 has 16 amino acids. The J segment lost 2 bases and the V segment lost 5 bases, leaving 8 bases of the junction unmatched. Germline V gene lookup returns CDR1 SGHVS and CDR2 FNYEAQ. The CDR3 nucleotides read TGTGCCAGCAGCCCCACCGGGACAGGGGCCAACACTGAAGCTTTCTTT. Its protein is CASSPTGTGANTEAFF.

This clonotype was observed at least ten times. The chain carries TRBV7-6 and TRBJ1-2, with a tentative D call TRBD1 (6 bases). With 3 bases removed from V and 3 bases from J, the gap between germline ends came to 8 bases. Germline assignment: CDR1 SGHVS and CDR2 FNYEAQ. The CDR3 covers 13 residues. The CDR3 sequence: CASSFGQHYGYTF. The CDR3 DNA reads as TGTGCCAGCAGCTTTGGACAGCACTATGGCTACACCTTC.

This clonotype was seen a handful of times. The chain links TRBV14 to TRBJ2-5; TRBD2 matches at 12 bases. After removal of 4 bases from V and 7 bases from J, the junction contained 7 bases not matched to a gene. Germline assignment: CDR1 SGHDN and CDR2 FVKESK. This CDR3 has 15 residues. In DNA, the CDR3 is TGTGCCAGCAGCCCCCGGACTAGCGGGGTACGGACCCAGTACTTC. Translating gives CASSPRTSGVRTQYF.

V usage is TRBV15 and J usage is TRBJ1-5; no firm D call. Trimming removed 0 bases from V and 6 bases from J, with 12 bases in between. CDR1 and CDR2 (germline): LNHNV, YYDKDF (reference sequence). The CDR3 has 15 residues. CDR3 amino acids: CATSRDPGSGQPQHF. The DNA for the CDR3 is TGTGCCACCAGCAGAGATCCGGGTTCGGGTCAGCCCCAGCATTTT.

This clonotype was counted only a few times. The V call is TRBV2, the J call TRBJ1-1; tentatively, D is TRBD1 (6 bases). Germline V lookup: CDR1 SNHLY, CDR2 FYNNEI. V lost 1 base to trimming and J lost 4 bases, with 22 bases between them. The CDR3 consists of 18 residues. CDR3 coding DNA: TGTGCCAGCAGTGAAGAACAGGGATCCACGGGGGTCGGCACTGAAGCTTTCTTT. Its translation: CASSEEQGSTGVGTEAFF.

The chain joins TRBV7-9 to TRBJ2-1; TRBD1 or TRBD2 may be the D gene (6 bases each). The CDR3 is 13 amino acids. Germline CDR1 reads SEHNR; CDR2 reads FQNEAQ (reference sequence). Trimming shortened V by 4 bases and J by 12 bases, and 16 bases separated the two germline ends. CDR3: CASSYLGGSGQFF. In nucleotides, the CDR3 is TGTGCCAGCAGCTACCTAGGGGGTAGCGGGCAGTTCTTC.

This chain connects TRBV4-3 to TRBJ1-1; the D is unclear. The CDR3 covers 13 residues. Looked up from germline, CDR1 is LGHNA and CDR2 is YSLEER. Trimming pared 3 bases from V and 4 bases from J, leaving 9 bases between. CDR3 region: CASSQADITEAFF. The CDR3 DNA reads TGCGCCAGCAGCCAGGCTGACATCACTGAAGCTTTCTTT.

There are a few counts of this clonotype. V is TRBV7-3 and J is TRBJ2-5, with TRBD1 matching over 10 bases. J lost 6 bases, V lost 4 bases, and 5 bases had no gene match. Germline V gives CDR1 SGHTA, CDR2 FQGTGA. This CDR3 has 14 residues. This chain's CDR3 is CASSSTGGRKTQYF. The CDR3 nucleotides are TGTGCCAGCAGCTCGACAGGGGGCCGAAAGACCCAGTACTTC.

This clonotype was recorded a few times. The gene calls are TRBV10-2 and TRBJ1-5, with D hard to call. Trimming removed 3 bases at V and 3 bases at J, with 9 bases between. Germline V CDR1 and CDR2: WSHSY, SAAADI. The CDR3 has 14 amino acids. CDR3 loop: CASSDIQINQPQHF. DNA of the CDR3: TGCGCCAGCAGTGATATACAGATCAATCAGCCCCAGCATTTT.

Details on this clonotype: This may stem from a read error, because a much larger clone lies one nucleotide away. The J gene is TRBJ1-2, the V gene TRBV7-2, with 8 bases fitting TRBD1. This CDR3 is 13 amino acids long. CDR1 is SGHTA, CDR2 FQGNSA, per germline. The CDR3 DNA reads as TGTGCCAGCAGCCCAGACAGGGGCTATGGCTACAACTTC. This gives the protein CASSPDRGYGYNF.

This clonotype was seen a few times. The rearrangement uses TRBV20-1 and TRBJ1-1, with TRBD1 matching 8 bases. The trim removed 0 bases at V and 4 bases at J, leaving 4 bases unmatched. In germline, CDR1 is DFQATT, CDR2 SNEGSKA (reference sequence). The CDR3 consists of 14 residues. The CDR3, as DNA: TGCAGTGCTAGAGACTGGACAGGGAGCACTGAAGCTTTCTTT. Amino acid sequence: CSARDWTGSTEAFF.

This clonotype was seen more than once but under ten times. The chain combines TRBV19 with TRBJ1-5; 10 positions agree with TRBD1. The trim removed 3 bases at V and 5 bases at J, leaving 7 bases unmatched. The germline V gene encodes CDR1 LNHDA and CDR2 SQIVND (reference sequence). The CDR3 runs 16 residues. As DNA, the CDR3 is TGTGCCAGTAGTATTAGAGGACAGGGGGTTTATCAGCCCCAGCATTTT. It specifies CASSIRGQGVYQPQHF.

This chain joins TRBV24-1 and TRBJ2-2; D possibly uses TRBD1 or TRBD2 (5 bases each). V was shortened by 4 bases and J by 5 bases, with 10 bases between the two germline ends. Germline CDR1 KGHDR, CDR2 SFDVKD. The CDR3 consists of 14 residues. This chain's CDR3 is CATSEGDRTGELFF. CDR3 coding DNA: TGTGCCACCAGTGAGGGGGATCGTACCGGGGAGCTGTTTTTT.

V is TRBV4-1 and J is TRBJ1-2; D is perhaps TRBD1 (5 bases). Trimming removed 2 bases at V and 8 bases at J, with 21 bases between. There are 16 residues in the CDR3. CDR1 is MGHRA and CDR2 is YSYEKL in the germline V gene. The CDR3 loop is CASSQYAGTGTTGYTF. In DNA form, the CDR3 reads TGCGCCAGCAGCCAATATGCGGGGACGGGCACGACCGGCTACACCTTC.

The rearrangement joins TRBV12-3 or TRBV12-4 to TRBJ2-1; 10 bases match TRBD2. After removal of 2 bases from V and 7 bases from J, the junction contained 5 bases not matched to a gene. This CDR3 contains 15 residues. CDR3 amino acids: CASSLLSGGANEQFF. The CDR3 DNA is TGTGCCAGCAGTTTACTAAGCGGGGGGGCTAATGAGCAGTTCTTC.

V gene TRBV6-6 combines with J gene TRBJ1-1, with D possibly TRBD1 on 5 matching bases. The germline V gene encodes CDR1 MNHNY and CDR2 SVGAGI (reference sequence). This CDR3 spans 15 amino acids. Trimming stripped 4 bases from V and 4 bases from J, with 16 bases between. The CDR3 sequence: CASSSGPGRGTEAFF. For the CDR3, the DNA is TGTGCCAGCAGTTCCGGCCCGGGAAGGGGCACTGAAGCTTTCTTT.

In its sample, this clonotype was seen many times. This rearrangement joins TRBV7-2 to TRBJ1-6; D uncertain. V lost 5 bases, J lost 7 bases, and 12 bases lay in between. Germline V gene lookup returns CDR1 SGHTA and CDR2 FQGNSA. CDR3 length equals 14 residues. CDR3 sequence reads: CASSLTQINSPLHF. DNA for the CDR3: TGTGCCAGCAGCCTAACACAGATCAATTCACCCCTCCACTTT.

The chain has TRBV20-1 and TRBJ2-1; 7 positions match TRBD1. V trimming: 6 bases; J trimming: 3 bases; junction bases outside the gene matches: 8. The CDR3 covers 14 residues. Looked up from germline, CDR1 is DFQATT and CDR2 is SNEGSKA (reference sequence). CDR3 sequence reads: CSATGQENYNEQFF. Here the CDR3 DNA reads TGCAGTGCAACCGGACAGGAGAACTACAATGAGCAGTTCTTC.

This clonotype was counted a few times. The rearrangement links TRBV7-3 to TRBJ2-3; 8 bases line up with TRBD2. This CDR3 has 15 amino acids. From germline, CDR1 is SGHTA and CDR2 FQGTGA. V lost 5 bases to trimming and J lost 3 bases; unmatched junction nucleotides: 7. In nucleotides, the CDR3 is TGTGCCAGCAGCCCCCACGGGGGGGTAACAGATACGCAGTATTTT. Translation gives CASSPHGGVTDTQYF.

This clonotype came up a few times. The chain employs TRBV7-6 and TRBJ2-2; TRBD1 matches 7 bases. V was pared by 6 bases and J by 7 bases, with 14 bases of the junction left unmatched. The CDR3 length is 16 residues. The germline V gene encodes CDR1 SGHVS and CDR2 FNYEAQ. The CDR3 coding sequence is TGTGCCAGCAGTCGAGGACAGGATGGGCAGAGCGGGGAGCTGTTTTTT. It specifies CASSRGQDGQSGELFF.